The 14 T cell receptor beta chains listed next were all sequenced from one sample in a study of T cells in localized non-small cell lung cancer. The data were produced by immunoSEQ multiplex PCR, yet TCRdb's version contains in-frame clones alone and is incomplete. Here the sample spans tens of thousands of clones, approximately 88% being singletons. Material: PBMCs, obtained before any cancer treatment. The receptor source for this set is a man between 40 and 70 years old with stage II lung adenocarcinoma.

Here the CDR3 DNA reads TGTGCCAGCAGCGCCGGGAACCTACAGACCCAGTACTTC. Protein: CASSAGNLQTQYF. The chain links TRBV7-2 to TRBJ2-5, with a tentative D call TRBD2 (5 bases). Trimming removed 5 bases at V and 6 bases at J, with 13 bases between. Per the germline V gene, CDR1 is SGHTA and CDR2 is FQGNSA. The CDR3 totals 13 residues.

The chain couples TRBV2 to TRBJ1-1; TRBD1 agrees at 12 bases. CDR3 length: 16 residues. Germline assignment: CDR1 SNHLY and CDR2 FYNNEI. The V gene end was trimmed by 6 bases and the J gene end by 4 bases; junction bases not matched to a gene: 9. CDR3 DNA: TGTGCCAGCAGAACCGGGACAGGGGGCGCGGTCACTGAAGCTTTCTTT. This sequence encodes CASRTGTGGAVTEAFF.

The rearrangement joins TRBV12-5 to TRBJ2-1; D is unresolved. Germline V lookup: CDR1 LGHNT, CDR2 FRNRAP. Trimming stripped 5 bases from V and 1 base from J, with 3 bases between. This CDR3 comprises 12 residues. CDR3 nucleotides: TGTGCTAGTGGTCCATCCTACAATGAGCAGTTCTTC. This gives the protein CASGPSYNEQFF.

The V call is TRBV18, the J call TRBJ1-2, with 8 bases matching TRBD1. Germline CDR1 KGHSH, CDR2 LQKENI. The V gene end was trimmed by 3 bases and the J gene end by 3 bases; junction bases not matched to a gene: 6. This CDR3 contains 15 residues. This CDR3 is CASSPNSQGDYGYTF. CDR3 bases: TGTGCCAGCTCACCGAACTCACAGGGGGACTATGGCTACACCTTC.

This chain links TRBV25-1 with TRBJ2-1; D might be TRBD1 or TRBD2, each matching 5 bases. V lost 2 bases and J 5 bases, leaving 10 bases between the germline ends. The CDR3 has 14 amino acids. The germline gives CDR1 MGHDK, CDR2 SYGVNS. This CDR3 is CASSENRDHNEQFF. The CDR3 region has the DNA TGTGCCAGCAGTGAAAACCGGGACCACAATGAGCAGTTCTTC.

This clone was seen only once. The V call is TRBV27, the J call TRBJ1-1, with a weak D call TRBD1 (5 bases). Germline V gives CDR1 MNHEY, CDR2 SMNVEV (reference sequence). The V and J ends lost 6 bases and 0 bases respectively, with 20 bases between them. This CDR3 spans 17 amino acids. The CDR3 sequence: CASSPRNPGRMNTEAFF. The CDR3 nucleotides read TGTGCCAGCAGCCCCCGAAATCCAGGGCGTATGAACACTGAAGCTTTCTTT.

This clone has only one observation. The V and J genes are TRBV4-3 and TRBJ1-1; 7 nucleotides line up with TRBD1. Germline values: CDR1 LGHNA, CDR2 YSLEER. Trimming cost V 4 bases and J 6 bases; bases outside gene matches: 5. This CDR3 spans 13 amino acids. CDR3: CASSPGGVAEAFF. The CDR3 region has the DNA TGCGCCAGCAGCCCAGGGGGGGTCGCTGAAGCTTTCTTT.

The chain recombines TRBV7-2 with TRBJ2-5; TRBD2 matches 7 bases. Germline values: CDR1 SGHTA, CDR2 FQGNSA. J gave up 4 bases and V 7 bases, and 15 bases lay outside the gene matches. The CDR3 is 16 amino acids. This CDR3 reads CASILSPGGGRETQYF. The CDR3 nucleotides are TGTGCCAGCATCCTTTCCCCCGGCGGGGGTAGAGAGACCCAGTACTTC. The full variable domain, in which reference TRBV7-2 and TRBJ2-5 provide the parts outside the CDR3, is GAGVSQSPSNKVTEKGKDVELRCDPISGHTALYWYRQSLGQGLEFLIYFQGNSAPDKSGLPSDRFSAERTGGSVSTLTIQRTQQEDSAVYLCASILSPGGGRETQYFGPGTRLLVL.

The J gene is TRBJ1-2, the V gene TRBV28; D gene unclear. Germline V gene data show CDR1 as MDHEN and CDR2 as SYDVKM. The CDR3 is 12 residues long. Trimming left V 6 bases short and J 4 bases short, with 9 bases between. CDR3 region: CASSVQAYGYTF. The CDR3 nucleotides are TGTGCCAGCAGCGTCCAGGCCTATGGCTACACCTTC.

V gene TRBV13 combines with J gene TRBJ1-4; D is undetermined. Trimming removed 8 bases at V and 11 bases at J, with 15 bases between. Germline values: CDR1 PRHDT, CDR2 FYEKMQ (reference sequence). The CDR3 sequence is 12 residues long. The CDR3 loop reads CASSEEAGKLFF. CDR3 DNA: TGTGCCAGCTCTGAGGAGGCGGGGAAACTGTTTTTT.

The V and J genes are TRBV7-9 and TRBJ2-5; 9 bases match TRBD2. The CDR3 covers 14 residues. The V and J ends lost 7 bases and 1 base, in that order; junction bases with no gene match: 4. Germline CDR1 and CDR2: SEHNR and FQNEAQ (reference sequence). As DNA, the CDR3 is TGTGCCAGCACCCCGACTAGCGGCCAAGAGACCCAGTACTTC. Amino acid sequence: CASTPTSGQETQYF. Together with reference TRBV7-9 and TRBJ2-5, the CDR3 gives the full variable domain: DTGVSQNPRHKITKRGQNVTFRCDPISEHNRLYWYRQTLGQGPEFLTYFQNEAQLEKSRLLSDRFSAERPKGSFSTLEIQRTEQGDSAMYLCASTPTSGQETQYFGPGTRLLVL.

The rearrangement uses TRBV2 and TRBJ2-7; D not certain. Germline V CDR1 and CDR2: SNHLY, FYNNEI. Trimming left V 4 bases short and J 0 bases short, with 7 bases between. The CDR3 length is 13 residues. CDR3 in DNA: TGTGCCAGCAGTGTCGACACCTCCTACGAGCAGTACTTC. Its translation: CASSVDTSYEQYF.

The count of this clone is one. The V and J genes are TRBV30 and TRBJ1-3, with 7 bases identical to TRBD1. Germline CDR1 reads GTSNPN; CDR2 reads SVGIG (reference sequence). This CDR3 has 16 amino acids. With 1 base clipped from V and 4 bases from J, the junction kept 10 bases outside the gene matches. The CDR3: CAWSALEGAYGNTIYF. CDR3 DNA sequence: TGTGCCTGGAGTGCCCTGGAGGGGGCGTACGGAAACACCATATATTTT.

CDR3 in DNA: TGCGCCAGCAGCTTGGCGGTGGAGCTGTTTTTT. As protein: CASSLAVELFF. V is TRBV5-1 and J is TRBJ2-2; D uncertain. The length of the CDR3 is 11 residues. Germline CDR1 and CDR2: SGHRS and YFSETQ. V was cut by 0 bases and J by 10 bases, with 4 bases left in between.